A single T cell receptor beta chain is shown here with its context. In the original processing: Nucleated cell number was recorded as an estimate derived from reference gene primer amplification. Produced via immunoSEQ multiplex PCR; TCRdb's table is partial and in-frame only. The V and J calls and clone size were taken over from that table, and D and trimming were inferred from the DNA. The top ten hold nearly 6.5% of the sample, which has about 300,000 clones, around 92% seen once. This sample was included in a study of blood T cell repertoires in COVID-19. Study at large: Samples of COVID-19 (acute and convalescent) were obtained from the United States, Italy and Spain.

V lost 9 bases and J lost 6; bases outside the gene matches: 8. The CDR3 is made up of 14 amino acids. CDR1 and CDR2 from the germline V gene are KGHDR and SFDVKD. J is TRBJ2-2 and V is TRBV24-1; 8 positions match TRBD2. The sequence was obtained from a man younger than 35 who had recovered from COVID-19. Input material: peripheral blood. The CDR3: CATGSAGDSGELFF. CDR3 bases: TGTGCCACCGGTTCAGCGGGAGACTCCGGGGAGCTGTTTTTT.